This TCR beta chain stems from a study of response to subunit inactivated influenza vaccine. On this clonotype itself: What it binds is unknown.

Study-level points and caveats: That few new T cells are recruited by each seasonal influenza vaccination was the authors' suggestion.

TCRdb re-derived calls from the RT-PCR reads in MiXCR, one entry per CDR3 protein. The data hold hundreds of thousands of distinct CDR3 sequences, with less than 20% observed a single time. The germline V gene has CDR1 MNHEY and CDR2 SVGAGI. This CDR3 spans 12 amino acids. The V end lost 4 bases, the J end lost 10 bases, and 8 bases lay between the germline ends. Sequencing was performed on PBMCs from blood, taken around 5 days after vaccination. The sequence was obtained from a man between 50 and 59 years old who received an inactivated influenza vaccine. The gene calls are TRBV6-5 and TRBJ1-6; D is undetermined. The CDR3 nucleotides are TGTGCCAGCAGTTCGCCGAGGTCACCCCTCCACTTT. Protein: CASSSPRSPLHF.